Listed here are 19 T cell receptor beta chains from one sample, sequenced in a study of PD-1 blockade in classical Hodgkin lymphoma. All trial patients relapsed after autologous stem cell transplantation. Libraries were prepared by immunoSEQ multiplex PCR; TCRdb keeps only in-frame clonotypes and omits some of them. The data contain 50,000 to 75,000 clones, 75% to 90% of them singletons. Sequenced here: peripheral blood mononuclear cells (PBMCs), sampled at baseline. These receptors were collected from a human donor with classical Hodgkin lymphoma.

The chain has TRBV7-2 and TRBJ2-1; TRBD2 aligns across 7 bases. The CDR3 covers 15 residues. CDR1 and CDR2 (germline): SGHTA, FQGNSA. The V and J ends lost 7 bases and 5 bases, in that order; junction bases with no gene match: 11. CDR3 amino acids: CASTGWASGHNEQFF. CDR3 sequence (DNA): TGTGCCAGCACCGGCTGGGCTAGCGGACACAATGAGCAGTTCTTC.

The chain links TRBV5-1 to TRBJ2-3, with a possible D match to TRBD1 (5 bases). V lost 6 bases and J 0 bases, leaving 8 bases between the germline ends. From germline, CDR1 is SGHRS and CDR2 YFSETQ. The CDR3 runs to 13 residues. The CDR3 loop is CASIGVSTDTQYF. The CDR3, as DNA: TGCGCCAGCATAGGGGTTAGCACAGATACGCAGTATTTT.

The gene calls are TRBV18 and TRBJ1-1; 11 bases are a match to TRBD1. This CDR3 is 16 amino acids long. The germline V gene encodes CDR1 KGHSH and CDR2 LQKENI. After removal of 3 bases from V and 4 bases from J, the junction contained 7 bases not matched to a gene. The CDR3 loop reads CASSPSDRGLGTEAFF. The CDR3, as DNA: TGTGCCAGCTCACCCTCGGACAGGGGGCTTGGCACTGAAGCTTTCTTT.

This rearrangement joins TRBV5-1 to TRBJ2-7; D is uncertain. Germline V lookup: CDR1 SGHRS, CDR2 YFSETQ. V shed 1 base and J shed 3 bases, with 5 bases lying between them. The CDR3 runs to 12 residues. The CDR3 region has the DNA TGCGCCAGCAGCTTGACGGACTACGAGCAGTACTTC. It translates to CASSLTDYEQYF.

The rearrangement links TRBV19 to TRBJ2-5; 7 positions agree with TRBD1. The CDR3 is made up of 16 amino acids. Germline CDR1 reads LNHDA; CDR2 reads SQIVND (reference sequence). V lost 5 bases to trimming and J lost 2 bases; unmatched junction nucleotides: 11. As DNA, the CDR3 is TGTGCCAGTAGTCTTAGTTTATGGACAGGACAAGAGACCCAGTACTTC. Its protein is CASSLSLWTGQETQYF.

The chain is built from TRBV10-1 and TRBJ2-1, with D unresolved. Germline values: CDR1 WNHNN, CDR2 SYGVQD (reference sequence). The CDR3 is 11 amino acids. The ends were cut back, 3 bases at V and 10 bases at J, with 7 bases in the middle. The CDR3 DNA sequence: TGCGCCAGCAGTGATATTTGGGAGCAGTTCTTC. Translation: CASSDIWEQFF.

This chain uses TRBV5-1 with TRBJ1-2, with a weak D call TRBD1 (6 bases). V was pared by 4 bases and J by 4 bases, with 35 bases between. This CDR3 is 21 amino acids long. CDR1 SGHRS and CDR2 YFSETQ come from the germline V gene. DNA for the CDR3: TGCGCCAGCAGCGAACTTTCTCCCCCCCTCAGGGGCCTTCGTCTCGGCTATGGCTACACCTTC. Encoded protein: CASSELSPPLRGLRLGYGYTF. The entire variable domain, with the rest obtained from reference TRBV5-1 and TRBJ1-2, is as follows: KAGVTQTPRYLIKTRGQQVTLSCSPISGHRSVSWYQQTPGQGLQFLFEYFSETQRNKGNFPGRFSGRQFSNSRSEMNVSTLELGDSALYLCASSELSPPLRGLRLGYGYTFGSGTRLTVV.

The chain recombines TRBV30 with TRBJ2-1; the D gene is possibly TRBD1 (6 bases). This CDR3 comprises 14 residues. V was pared by 4 bases and J by 6 bases, with 16 bases between. Per germline, CDR1 GTSNPN and CDR2 SVGIG (reference sequence). In nucleotides, the CDR3 is TGTGCCTGGACCCTGGGACACCCTGCCAATGAGCAGTTCTTC. Protein sequence: CAWTLGHPANEQFF.

The rearrangement joins TRBV28 to TRBJ2-3; TRBD2 aligns across 12 bases. The CDR3 is 16 amino acids. Trimming took 6 bases from V and 4 from J; bases not matched to a gene: 8. Germline V gene data show CDR1 as MDHEN and CDR2 as SYDVKM. The CDR3 loop is CASSPLAGGPPDTQYF. For the CDR3, the DNA is TGTGCCAGCAGCCCGCTAGCGGGGGGGCCCCCAGATACGCAGTATTTT.

The CDR3 region has the DNA TGTGCCAGCAGCGTAGCTCACGGTTCTACCTACGAGCAGTACTTC. It yields the protein CASSVAHGSTYEQYF. The chain employs TRBV9 and TRBJ2-7; D remains unclear. V was cut by 0 bases and J by 2 bases, with 12 bases left in between. CDR1 SGDLS and CDR2 YYNGEE come from the germline V gene. The CDR3 loop spans 15 amino acids.

Only one count was recorded for this clone. The chain has TRBV6-5 and TRBJ2-7; D is perhaps TRBD1 (5 bases). Germline CDR1 and CDR2: MNHEY and SVGAGI. The CDR3 spans 13 residues. The V end lost 2 bases, the J end lost 5 bases, and 10 bases lay between the germline ends. DNA of the CDR3: TGTGCCAGCAGTTACAGTCTAGGGGACGAGCAGTACTTC. Translated, it gives CASSYSLGDEQYF.

The chain uses TRBV14 and TRBJ1-1; D unclear. CDR3 length: 15 residues. CDR1 is SGHDN, CDR2 FVKESK, per germline. Trimming pared 4 bases from V and 4 bases from J, leaving 16 bases between. The CDR3 sequence: CASSPRWSRVTEAFF. CDR3 in DNA: TGTGCCAGCAGCCCTAGATGGTCACGGGTCACTGAAGCTTTCTTT.

The CDR3 DNA reads TGTGCCAGCAGCCAATTTGCGTTCTCCTATAATTCACCCCTCCACTTT. This translates into CASSQFAFSYNSPLHF. V and J are TRBV14 and TRBJ1-6; D not resolved. Germline values: CDR1 SGHDN, CDR2 FVKESK. V was pared by 2 bases and J by 0 bases, with 8 bases between. CDR3 length: 16 amino acids.

This clone appeared once. The rearrangement uses TRBV4-1 and TRBJ2-3, with 12 bases matching TRBD2. The CDR3 extends over 16 amino acids. The trim removed 6 bases at V and 3 bases at J, leaving 7 bases unmatched. Germline V gives CDR1 MGHRA, CDR2 YSYEKL. The CDR3 reads CASRPSGGVGTDTQYF. The CDR3 DNA reads TGCGCCAGCAGGCCTAGCGGGGGGGTCGGTACAGATACGCAGTATTTT.

The rearrangement links TRBV2 to TRBJ2-7, with no clear D. Germline CDR1 is SNHLY and CDR2 is FYNNEI. The V and J ends lost 8 bases and 3 bases respectively, with 20 bases between them. This CDR3 spans 15 amino acids. The CDR3 DNA sequence: TGTGCCAGCGCGTATGTGAAAACCCAAGACTACGAGCAGTACTTC. This gives the protein CASAYVKTQDYEQYF.

J is TRBJ2-1 and V is TRBV4-1; TRBD2 might be the D (5 bases). Looked up from germline, CDR1 is MGHRA and CDR2 is YSYEKL. The CDR3 has 14 residues. V was cut by 6 bases and J by 9 bases, with 18 bases left in between. The CDR3 sequence is CASSRSEAGFEQFF. In nucleotides, the CDR3 is TGCGCCAGCAGTCGATCTGAGGCGGGTTTTGAGCAGTTCTTC.

The V call is TRBV6-5, the J call TRBJ1-2; D unclear. This CDR3 is 15 amino acids long. Trimming took 0 bases from V and 4 from J, leaving 12 bases between them. CDR1 MNHEY and CDR2 SVGAGI come from the germline V gene. CDR3 loop: CASSYSWGDLYGYTF. In DNA form, the CDR3 reads TGTGCCAGCAGTTACTCTTGGGGAGACCTCTATGGCTACACCTTC.

The chain employs TRBV5-1 and TRBJ1-1; tentative D call: TRBD1 (5 bases). In germline, CDR1 is SGHRS, CDR2 YFSETQ. CDR3 size: 12 residues. The V gene lost 5 bases and the J gene lost 5 bases, with 10 bases spanning the gap. CDR3 nucleotides: TGCGCCAGCAGTTCCGGGGGAACTGAAGCTTTCTTT. It codes for CASSSGGTEAFF.

The chain recombines TRBV6-5 with TRBJ1-1; D is unresolved. The CDR3 consists of 11 residues. V gave up 7 bases and J gave up 13 bases, with 16 bases separating them. Germline V lookup: CDR1 MNHEY, CDR2 SVGAGI. Here the CDR3 reads CASTDLDVVFF. The CDR3 region has the DNA TGTGCCAGCACGGATCTAGATGTAGTTTTCTTT.